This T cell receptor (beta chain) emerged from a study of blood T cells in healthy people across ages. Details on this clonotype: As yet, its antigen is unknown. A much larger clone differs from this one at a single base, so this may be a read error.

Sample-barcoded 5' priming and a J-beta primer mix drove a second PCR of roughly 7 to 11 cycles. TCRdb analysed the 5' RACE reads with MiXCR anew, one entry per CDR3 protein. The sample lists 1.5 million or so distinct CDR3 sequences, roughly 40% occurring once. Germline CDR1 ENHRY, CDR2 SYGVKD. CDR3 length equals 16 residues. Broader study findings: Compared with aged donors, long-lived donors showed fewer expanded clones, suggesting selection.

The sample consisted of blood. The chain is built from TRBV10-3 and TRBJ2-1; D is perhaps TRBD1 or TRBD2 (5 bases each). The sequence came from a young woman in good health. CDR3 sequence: CAFSEQEAGFYNEQFF. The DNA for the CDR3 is TGTGCCTTCAGTGAGCAGGAGGCAGGGTTCTACAATGAGCAGTTCTTC.